This TCR beta chain originates from a study of CD8 T cells in Susac syndrome. The V and J ends lost 3 bases and 3 bases respectively, with 17 bases between them. Germline loops: CDR1 MDHEN, CDR2 SYDVKM. The CDR3 has 16 residues. Reverse transcription of roughly 0.5 to 1 ug RNA was carried out with random hexamers. TCRdb fed the immunoSEQ multiplex PCR reads into MiXCR, producing one record per CDR3 protein. The sample holds approximately 80,000 distinct CDR3 sequences, roughly nine tenths seen once. The source material was CD8+ T cells from PBMCs. The sequence was obtained from a human donor with multiple sclerosis. The chain uses TRBV28 and TRBJ2-5, with D perhaps matching TRBD1 or TRBD2 (5 bases each). The DNA of the CDR3 is TGTGCCAGCAGTTTCGCCCCCGGGACCGGTAAAGAGACCCAGTACTTC. It specifies CASSFAPGTGKETQYF. Drawing the rest from reference TRBV28 and TRBJ2-5, the complete variable domain is DVKVTQSSRYLVKRTGEKVFLECVQDMDHENMFWYRQDPGLGLRLIYFSYDVKMKEKGDIPEGYSVSREKKERFSLILESASTNQTSMYLCASSFAPGTGKETQYFGPGTRLLVL.